Shown below are 9 T cell receptor beta chains from a single sample sequenced in a study of T-cell reconstitution after alpha-beta-depleted transplantation in children. A TCRbeta library incorporating unique molecular identifiers was prepared. MiXCR, applied by TCRdb to the PCR reads, yields one record per CDR3 protein. The sample holds about 540,000 distinct CDR3 sequences; about 16% are singletons and the top ten take 3% to 3.5%. The sequenced sample was PBMCs from the stem cell graft donor, obtained from the stem cell graft. These receptors originate from a human donor who donated a stem cell graft to a child with acute lymphoblastic leukemia.

The V and J genes are TRBV6-5 and TRBJ2-1, with TRBD2 matching 8 bases. This CDR3 has 13 residues. J lost 6 bases, V lost 8 bases, and 6 bases had no gene match. The V gene's germline CDR1 is MNHEY and CDR2 SVGAGI. CDR3 bases: TGTGCCAGCGGTACTAGCGGAGGCAATGAGCAGTTCTTC. Its translation: CASGTSGGNEQFF.

Only a few counts were recorded for this clonotype. The chain links TRBV6-5 to TRBJ2-6, with 8 bases aligning to TRBD2. The CDR3 loop spans 18 amino acids. Germline CDR1 and CDR2: MNHEY and SVGAGI. V lost 8 bases and J lost 2; bases outside the gene matches: 14. The CDR3 nucleotides are TGTGCCAGCGTAACTTGGGTCGGGGGGGTAGCTGGGGCCAACGTCCTGACTTTC. Protein product: CASVTWVGGVAGANVLTF.

Regarding this clonotype: Mismatch with germline at one junction end may stem from a read error. The gene calls are TRBV3-1 and TRBJ2-6; D is unclear. Germline-derived CDR1 and CDR2 are LGHDT and YNNKEL (reference sequence). CDR3 size: 16 residues. The DNA for the CDR3 is TGTGCCACCAGCCAAGATCCGAACGGCCGGGCCAACGTCCTGACTTTC. This encodes CATSQDPNGRANVLTF.

This clonotype was counted between two and nine times. This chain joins TRBV6-4 and TRBJ1-5, with 7 bases aligning to TRBD1. The germline gives CDR1 MRHNA, CDR2 SNTAGT. The ends lost 4 bases at V and 4 bases at J; junction bases unmatched: 13. The CDR3 is made up of 17 amino acids. CDR3 loop: CASSASGTVHPNQPQHF. The CDR3 nucleotides are TGTGCCAGCAGTGCTTCCGGGACAGTCCACCCTAATCAGCCCCAGCATTTT.

There are a few counts of this clonotype. The CDR3 region has the DNA TGCGCCAGCAGCCAAGCAGGGTTTGGCGGTGAGGGCTACACCTTC. Its protein product is CASSQAGFGGEGYTF. The J gene is TRBJ1-2, the V gene TRBV4-1; D is perhaps TRBD1 (5 bases). Trimming took off 1 base at V and 8 bases at J, with 17 bases between the two ends. Looked up from germline, CDR1 is MGHRA and CDR2 is YSYEKL. The CDR3 covers 15 residues.

This clonotype was recorded a few times. The chain is built from TRBV7-2 and TRBJ2-1; D is tentatively TRBD1 or TRBD2 (5 bases each). Per the germline V gene, CDR1 is SGHTA and CDR2 is FQGNSA. Trimming shortened V by 5 bases and J by 5 bases, and 22 bases separated the two germline ends. CDR3 size: 17 residues. In DNA, the CDR3 is TGTGCCAGCAGCCGCATCCGCCGGGACCCAGAGAACAATGAGCAGTTCTTC. Translation gives CASSRIRRDPENNEQFF.

The table lists this clonotype with a few counts. V is TRBV20-1 and J is TRBJ2-2; TRBD2 matches at 11 bases. The V gene's germline CDR1 is DFQATT and CDR2 SNEGSKA (reference sequence). The CDR3 is made up of 16 amino acids. The V segment lost 2 bases and the J segment 4 bases; nucleotides outside the gene matches: 6. DNA for the CDR3: TGCAGTGCTAGACCCCTGGGACTAGCGGTCACCGGGGAGCTGTTTTTT. Its translation: CSARPLGLAVTGELFF.

The CDR3 DNA reads as TGTGCCAGCAGCCAAGAATCAGGTAGCGGGAGGTTCAATGAGCAGTTCTTC. This sequence encodes CASSQESGSGRFNEQFF. This rearrangement joins TRBV3-1 to TRBJ2-1, with 10 bases aligning to TRBD2. This CDR3 region has 17 residues. After removal of 0 bases from V and 6 bases from J, the junction contained 8 bases not matched to a gene. The germline CDR1 and CDR2 sequences are LGHDT and YNNKEL (reference sequence).

This clonotype has more than one count but fewer than ten. This sequence joins TRBV7-7 and TRBJ2-3; 11 bases align to TRBD2. This CDR3 contains 15 residues. The V segment lost 4 bases and the J segment 5 bases; nucleotides outside the gene matches: 5. Germline V lookup: CDR1 SSHAT, CDR2 FNYEAQ (reference sequence). The CDR3 DNA is TGTGCCAGCAGCTCCGGGACTAGCGGAGTAGATACGCAGTATTTT. It translates to CASSSGTSGVDTQYF.